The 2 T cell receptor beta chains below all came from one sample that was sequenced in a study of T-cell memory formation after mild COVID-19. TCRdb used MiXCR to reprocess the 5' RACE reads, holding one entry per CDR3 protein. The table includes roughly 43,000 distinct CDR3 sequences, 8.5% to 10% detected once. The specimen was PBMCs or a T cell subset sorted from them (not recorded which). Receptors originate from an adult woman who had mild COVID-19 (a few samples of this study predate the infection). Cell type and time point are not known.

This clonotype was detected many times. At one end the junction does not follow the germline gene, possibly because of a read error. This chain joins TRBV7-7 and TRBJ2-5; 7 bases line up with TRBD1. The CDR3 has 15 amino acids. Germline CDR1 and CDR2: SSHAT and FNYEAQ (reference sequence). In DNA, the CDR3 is TGTGCTAGCAGCCCCCGACAGGGTCGACAAGAGACCCAGTACTTC. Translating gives CASSPRQGRQETQYF.

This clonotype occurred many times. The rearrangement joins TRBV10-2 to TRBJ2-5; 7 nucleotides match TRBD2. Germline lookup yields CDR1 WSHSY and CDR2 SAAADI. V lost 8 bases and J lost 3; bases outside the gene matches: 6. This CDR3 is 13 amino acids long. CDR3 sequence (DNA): TGCGCCAGCGCCTCTAGCGGAAAAGAGACCCAGTACTTC. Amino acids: CASASSGKETQYF.